This T cell receptor (beta chain) was captured in a study of blood T cell repertoires in COVID-19. Study at large: From T cells, B-cell-depleted T cells, or PBMCs came the material, which was cDNA or gDNA.

V lost 0 bases, J lost 2 bases, and 10 bases lay in between. CDR3 length equals 15 residues. The germline V gene has CDR1 LGHDT and CDR2 YNNKEL (reference sequence). Assignment of participants to cohorts was predicated upon participant-reported clinical history. The assay was immunoSEQ multiplex PCR, and TCRdb's table has in-frame clones only and misses some. Here the sample spans roughly 200,000 clones, around 90% being singletons. The sequenced sample was PBMCs or T cells enriched from blood (not recorded which). The chain recombines TRBV3-1 (or the pseudogene TRBV3-2) with TRBJ2-5; maybe TRBD1 (5 bases). This sequence was found in a man aged 25-45 years who had recovered from COVID-19. This CDR3 reads CASSQDSTGQETQYF. In nucleotides, the CDR3 is TGTGCCAGCAGCCAAGATAGCACAGGTCAAGAGACCCAGTACTTC.